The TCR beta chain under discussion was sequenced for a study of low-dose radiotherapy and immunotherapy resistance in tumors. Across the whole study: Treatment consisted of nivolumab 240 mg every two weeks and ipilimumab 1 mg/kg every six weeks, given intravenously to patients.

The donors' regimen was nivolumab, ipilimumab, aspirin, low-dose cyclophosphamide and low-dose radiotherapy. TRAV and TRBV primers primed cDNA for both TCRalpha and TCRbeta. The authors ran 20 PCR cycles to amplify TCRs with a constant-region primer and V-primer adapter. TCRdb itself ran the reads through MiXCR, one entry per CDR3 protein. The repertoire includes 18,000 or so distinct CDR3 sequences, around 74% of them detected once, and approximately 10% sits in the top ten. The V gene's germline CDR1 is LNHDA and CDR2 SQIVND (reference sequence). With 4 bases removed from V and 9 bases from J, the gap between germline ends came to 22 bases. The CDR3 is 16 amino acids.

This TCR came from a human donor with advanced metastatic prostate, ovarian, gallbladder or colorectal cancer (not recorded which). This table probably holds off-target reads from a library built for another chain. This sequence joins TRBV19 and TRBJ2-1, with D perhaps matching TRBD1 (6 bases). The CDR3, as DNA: TGTGCCAGTAGTACGGATATGGGGCAGGGGATTCCTGAGCAGTTCTTC. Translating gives CASSTDMGQGIPEQFF.